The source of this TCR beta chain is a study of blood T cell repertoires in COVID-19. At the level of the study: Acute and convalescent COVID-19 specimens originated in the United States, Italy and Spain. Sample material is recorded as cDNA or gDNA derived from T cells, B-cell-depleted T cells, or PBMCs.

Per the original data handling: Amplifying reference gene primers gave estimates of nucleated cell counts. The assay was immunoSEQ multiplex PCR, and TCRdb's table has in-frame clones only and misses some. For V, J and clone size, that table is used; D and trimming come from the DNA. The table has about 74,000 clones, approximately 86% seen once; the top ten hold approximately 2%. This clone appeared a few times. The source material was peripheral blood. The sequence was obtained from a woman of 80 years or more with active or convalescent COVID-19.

CDR3 protein: CASSRTGMALHF. CDR3 bases: TGTGCCAGTAGTAGGACAGGGATGGCCCTCCACTTT. V usage is TRBV19 and J usage is TRBJ1-6; 8 bases fit TRBD1. Germline assignment: CDR1 LNHDA and CDR2 SQIVND (reference sequence). This CDR3 comprises 12 residues. V gave up 4 bases and J gave up 14 bases; unmatched junction bases: 4.